This TCR beta chain was retrieved from a study of T cell changes during pregnancy in multiple sclerosis. Method: immunoSEQ multiplex PCR; TCRdb's copy keeps in-frame clones and lacks some. The table has tens of thousands of clones, under 95% seen once. The sequence came from a female donor with multiple sclerosis, enrolled in a pregnancy study. The starting material was CD4+ T cells from peripheral blood mononuclear cells, obtained after pregnancy.

This CDR3 is CASSQDRGARGGQPQHF. In DNA, the CDR3 is TGCGCCAGCAGCCAAGATCGGGGGGCCAGGGGTGGACAGCCCCAGCATTTT. The J gene is TRBJ1-5, the V gene TRBV4-1; perhaps TRBD1 as D (6 bases). The germline V gene has CDR1 MGHRA and CDR2 YSYEKL. Trimming left V 0 bases short and J 7 bases short, with 19 bases between. The CDR3 has 17 residues.